These T cell receptor beta chains were read from a single sample in a study of T cell repertoires in cytomegalovirus infection. Their antigens are not known. TCRdb reprocessed the reads via MiXCR and lists one record per CDR3 protein. The repertoire holds some 800,000 distinct CDR3 sequences, with 32% as singletons. The sequenced sample was cultured CD8+ T cells from PBMCs, obtained from culture after CMV antigen stimulation. The receptors here all came from a human donor in good health (CMV status not recorded). Some clones in this sample may be carry-over from other donors' samples. Each CDR3 is given with its conserved first and last residue. A D gene is named only where the DNA matches it firmly. Clone sizes are given selectively: once, few, many, or a class where the clone is expanded.

J	size	D	V	CDR3	DNA
TRBJ1-2	-	TRBD1	TRBV15	CATSRDKGRGTDNYGYTF	TGTGCCACCAGCAGAGACAAAGGCCGCGGGACAGATAACTATGGCTACACCTTC
TRBJ1-2	few	-	TRBV27	CASSLSLITGIGGYTF	TGTGCCAGCAGTTTAAGCCTGATTACAGGGATTGGCGGCTACACCTTC
TRBJ1-4	few	-	TRBV7-8	CASSLVKSGAEKLFF	TGTGCCAGCAGCTTAGTGAAGTCAGGGGCTGAAAAACTGTTTTTT
TRBJ2-1	-	-	TRBV29-1	CSVDPVVGWGGYNEQFF	TGCAGCGTTGATCCAGTCGTGGGGTGGGGAGGCTACAATGAGCAGTTCTTC
TRBJ2-5	-	TRBD2	TRBV7-9	CASSFQLAGGWGEETQYF	TGTGCCAGCAGCTTTCAACTAGCGGGGGGTTGGGGTGAAGAGACCCAGTACTTC
TRBJ1-1	few	-	TRBV10-3	CAISYTGEAFF	TGTGCCATCAGTTACACAGGGGAAGCTTTCTTT
TRBJ2-7	-	TRBD2	TRBV7-9	CASSPGLAGGPFYEQYF	TGTGCCAGCAGCCCTGGACTAGCGGGGGGCCCTTTCTACGAGCAGTACTTC
TRBJ1-2	few	-	TRBV7-9	CASSPPGDSEGYTF	TGTGCCAGCAGCCCACCCGGGGACTCCGAGGGCTACACCTTC
TRBJ1-1	few	-	TRBV2	CASSEGMSLAGTEAFF	TGTGCCAGCAGTGAAGGGATGAGCCTCGCCGGCACTGAAGCTTTCTTT
TRBJ2-2	-	-	TRBV4-3	CASRAQYEFSGELFF	TGCGCCAGCAGGGCACAGTATGAGTTCTCCGGGGAGCTGTTTTTT
TRBJ2-1	-	-	TRBV2	CASSEIPAGLLGHEQFF	TGTGCCAGCAGTGAGATTCCAGCAGGGCTACTAGGGCATGAGCAGTTCTTC
TRBJ1-1	-	-	TRBV10-3	CATWRDTEAFF	TGTGCCACTTGGAGAGACACTGAAGCTTTCTTT
TRBJ2-2	-	-	TRBV19	CASSIEWHIAGELFF	TGTGCCAGTAGTATAGAATGGCACATTGCCGGGGAGCTGTTTTTT
TRBJ1-1	once	-	TRBV29-1	CSVSTEAFF	TGCAGCGTAAGCACTGAAGCTTTCTTT
TRBJ2-1	few	TRBD2	TRBV6-1	CASSAPGLAAPGQFF	TGTGCCAGCAGTGCCCCGGGACTAGCGGCCCCAGGGCAGTTCTTC
TRBJ1-1	-	-	TRBV7-8	CASSTKPANTEAFF	TGTGCCAGCAGCACGAAGCCCGCGAACACTGAAGCTTTCTTT
TRBJ2-1	few	-	TRBV7-8	CASSLATSGLFF	TGTGCCAGCAGCTTAGCGACGTCCGGGCTGTTCTTC
TRBJ2-5	-	-	TRBV7-9	CASSLWKGSQETQYF	TGTGCCAGCAGCTTATGGAAGGGCAGCCAAGAGACCCAGTACTTC
TRBJ1-1	few	-	TRBV7-9	CASSPWTLYTEAFF	TGTGCCAGCAGCCCTTGGACTTTATACACTGAAGCTTTCTTT
TRBJ2-1	few	-	TRBV19	CASARPYNEQFF	TGTGCCAGTGCCCGACCGTACAATGAGCAGTTCTTC
TRBJ1-2	many	-	TRBV7-6	CASSLALDYGYTF	TGTGCCAGCAGCTTAGCGCTAGACTATGGCTACACCTTC
TRBJ2-1	-	-	TRBV5-5	CASSPDYRSSYNEQFF	TGTGCCAGCAGCCCCGACTATAGGAGCTCCTACAATGAGCAGTTCTTC
TRBJ1-2	-	-	TRBV29-1	CSVGSEGNYGYTF	TGCAGCGTTGGTTCAGAGGGAAACTATGGCTACACCTTC
TRBJ1-1	-	-	TRBV6-5	CASSYGGFTEAFF	TGTGCCAGCAGTTACGGTGGATTCACTGAAGCTTTCTTT
TRBJ2-2	-	-	TRBV2	CAIGQTNTGELFF	TGTGCCATCGGACAGACGAACACCGGGGAGCTGTTTTTT
TRBJ1-1	-	-	TRBV7-4	CASSARSEPEAFF	TGTGCCAGCAGCGCCCGGTCGGAACCTGAAGCTTTCTTT
TRBJ2-7	-	-	TRBV7-4	CASSLARLGTSYEQYF	TGTGCCAGCAGCCTGGCGCGACTGGGGACTTCCTACGAGCAGTACTTC
TRBJ2-7	-	TRBD1	TRBV20-1	CSAPTGGWFVTYEQYF	TGCAGTGCCCCGACAGGGGGCTGGTTTGTCACCTACGAGCAGTACTTC
TRBJ1-1	-	TRBD1	TRBV4-3	CASSQVAWTGATEAFF	TGCGCCAGCAGCCAAGTAGCCTGGACAGGGGCCACTGAAGCTTTCTTT
TRBJ1-3	-	-	TRBV11-3	CASSSGRIPGNTIYF	TGTGCCAGCAGCTCCGGACGGATCCCTGGAAACACCATATATTTT
TRBJ1-1	few	-	TRBV6-5	CASSYSGTMNTEAFF	TGTGCCAGCAGTTACTCGGGTACCATGAACACTGAAGCTTTCTTT
TRBJ1-1	many	-	TRBV6-2/TRBV6-3	CASSPLLGHTEAFF	TGTGCCAGCAGTCCCCTATTGGGGCATACTGAAGCTTTCTTT